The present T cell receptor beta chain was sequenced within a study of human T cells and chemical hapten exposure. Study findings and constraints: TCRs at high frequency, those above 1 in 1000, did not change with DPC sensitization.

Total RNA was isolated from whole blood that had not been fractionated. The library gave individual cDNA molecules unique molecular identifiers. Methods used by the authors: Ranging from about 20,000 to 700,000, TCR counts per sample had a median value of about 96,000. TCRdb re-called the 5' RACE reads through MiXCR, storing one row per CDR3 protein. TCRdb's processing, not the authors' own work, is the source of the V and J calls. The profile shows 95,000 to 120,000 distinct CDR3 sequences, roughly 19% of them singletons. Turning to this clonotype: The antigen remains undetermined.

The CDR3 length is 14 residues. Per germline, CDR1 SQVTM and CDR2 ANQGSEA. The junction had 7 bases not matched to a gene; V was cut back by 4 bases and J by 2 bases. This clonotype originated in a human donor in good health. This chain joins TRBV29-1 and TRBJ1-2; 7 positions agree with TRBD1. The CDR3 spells CSVGGTEKNYGYTF. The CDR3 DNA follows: TGCAGCGTTGGGGGGACAGAGAAAAACTATGGCTACACCTTC. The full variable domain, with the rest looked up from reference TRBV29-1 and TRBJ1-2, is SAVISQKPSRDICQRGTSLTIQCQVDSQVTMMFWYRQQPGQSLTLIATANQGSEATYESGFVIDKFPISRPNLTFSTLTVSNMSPEDSSIYLCSVGGTEKNYGYTFGSGTRLTVV.